Listed below are T cell receptor beta chains from one sample, sequenced in a study of a mutant IDH1 vaccine in newly diagnosed glioma. What these receptors recognize is not known. The protocol was immunoSEQ multiplex PCR, while the TCRdb copy is restricted to in-frame clones and leaves out a portion. The data hold some 30,000 clones, with about 86% observed a single time. The sequencing here drew on PBMCs, taken from a glioma patient whose treatment included an IDH1 peptide vaccine. These receptors were obtained from a man between 25 and 39 years old with glioma. Each CDR3 is given with its conserved first and last residue. D genes are given only for firm matches. Clone size, where shown, is once, few, many, or a class for clones that have expanded.

CDR3 protein	CDR3 DNA	V gene	J gene	D gene	clone size	CDR3 length
CASNGGEGETQYF	TGTGCCAGCAACGGCGGAGAGGGGGAGACCCAGTACTTC	TRBV2	TRBJ2-5	.	.	13
CASHAAVNTEAFF	TGTGCCAGCCATGCGGCCGTGAACACTGAAGCTTTCTTT	TRBV7-2	TRBJ1-1	.	.	13
CASGLNNEQFF	TGTGCCAGCGGACTGAACAATGAGCAGTTCTTC	TRBV5-8	TRBJ2-1	.	.	11
CSVTDRYTDTQYF	TGCAGCGTTACGGACAGGTACACAGATACGCAGTATTTT	TRBV29-1	TRBJ2-3	TRBD1	.	13
CASSSQGILYGYTF	TGTGCCAGCTCATCTCAGGGAATCCTCTATGGCTACACCTTC	TRBV18	TRBJ1-2	.	.	14
CATSTDRLGNTIYF	TGTGCCACCAGCACAGATCGACTCGGAAACACCATATATTTT	TRBV15	TRBJ1-3	.	.	14
CASSEGQGNQPQHF	TGCGCCAGCAGCGAAGGACAGGGGAATCAGCCCCAGCATTTT	TRBV10-1	TRBJ1-5	TRBD1	.	14
CASSLRLDEQYF	TGTGCCAGCAGTCTCAGGCTTGACGAGCAGTACTTC	TRBV7-9	TRBJ2-7	.	.	12
CASSLTGGIAHEQYF	TGCGCCAGCAGCTTAACGGGGGGGATAGCCCACGAGCAGTACTTC	TRBV5-1	TRBJ2-7	TRBD2	once	15
CASRSGGPGVNIQYF	TGTGCCAGCAGGTCGGGGGGGCCTGGAGTAAACATTCAGTACTTC	TRBV6-5	TRBJ2-4	TRBD2	few	15
CASSLVAANYGYTF	TGTGCCAGCAGCTTGGTGGCAGCCAACTATGGCTACACCTTC	TRBV5-6	TRBJ1-2	.	.	14
CASSQVQAPSGSYNSPLHF	TGCGCCAGCAGCCAAGTTCAGGCCCCCTCTGGCTCCTATAATTCACCCCTCCACTTT	TRBV4-1	TRBJ1-6	.	once	19
CASSQLYDSSADTQYF	TGCGCCAGCAGCCAGCTCTATGACTCTAGCGCAGATACGCAGTATTTT	TRBV4-3	TRBJ2-3	.	.	16
CASSQEVSGGAGELFF	TGCGCCAGCAGCCAAGAGGTCAGCGGGGGGGCCGGGGAGCTGTTTTTT	TRBV4-3	TRBJ2-2	TRBD2	.	16
CASSPEQGTHEQYF	TGTGCCAGCAGCCCTGAGCAGGGAACCCACGAGCAGTACTTC	TRBV6-6	TRBJ2-7	.	.	14
CASSVVPGSAGTGELFF	TGTGCCAGCAGCGTAGTGCCAGGCTCGGCGGGCACCGGGGAGCTGTTTTTT	TRBV9	TRBJ2-2	.	few	17
CAFYPSPQGGGGYTF	TGTGCCTTCTACCCCAGCCCGCAGGGGGGTGGGGGCTACACCTTC	TRBV30	TRBJ1-2	TRBD1	.	15
CASSRTVGAEAFF	TGTGCCAGCAGCCGGACAGTAGGGGCTGAAGCTTTCTTT	TRBV6-5	TRBJ1-1	.	.	13
CATIGQNYGYTF	TGTGCCACCATAGGACAGAACTATGGCTACACCTTC	TRBV10-3	TRBJ1-2	.	.	12
CASSSTPGKDTEAFF	TGTGCCAGCAGCTCCACACCCGGGAAAGACACTGAAGCTTTCTTT	TRBV13	TRBJ1-1	.	few	15
CASSPYTRATNEKLFF	TGTGCCAGCAGTCCTTATACGCGCGCAACTAATGAAAAACTGTTTTTT	TRBV27	TRBJ1-4	.	.	16
CASSDGNTYEQYF	TGTGCCAGCAGTGACGGCAATACCTACGAGCAGTACTTC	TRBV2	TRBJ2-7	.	.	13
CASSPRQGLDSPLHF	TGTGCCAGCAGCCCACGACAGGGGTTGGATTCACCCCTCCACTTT	TRBV11-2	TRBJ1-6	TRBD1	.	15
CASSSGQGREKLFF	TGCGCCAGCAGCAGCGGACAGGGGAGGGAAAAACTGTTTTTT	TRBV5-1	TRBJ1-4	TRBD1	.	14
CASSELSILEGGHQETQYF	TGTGCCAGCAGTGAGCTAAGCATATTAGAGGGCGGGCACCAAGAGACCCAGTACTTC	TRBV2	TRBJ2-5	.	.	19
CASSATPGGNQPQHF	TGTGCCAGCAGTGCTACGCCAGGGGGCAATCAGCCCCAGCATTTT	TRBV6-4	TRBJ1-5	.	.	15
CATSTERRSPGYTF	TGTGCCACCAGCACTGAGCGGCGGAGTCCTGGCTACACCTTC	TRBV15	TRBJ1-2	.	.	14
CASKLRGREKLFF	TGTGCCAGCAAACTCCGGGGGAGGGAAAAACTGTTTTTT	TRBV6-1	TRBJ1-4	.	.	13
CASSLGATSTGELFF	TGTGCCAGCAGCTTAGGCGCGACAAGCACCGGGGAGCTGTTTTTT	TRBV7-2	TRBJ2-2	.	.	15
CASSWGTGTPYGYTF	TGCGCCAGCAGCTGGGGAACCGGGACACCGTATGGCTACACCTTC	TRBV5-1	TRBJ1-2	.	.	15
CAWSFLGNTIYF	TGTGCCTGGAGTTTCTTAGGAAACACCATATATTTT	TRBV30	TRBJ1-3	.	few	12
CATTSPGEHGYTF	TGTGCCACCACCAGCCCAGGGGAGCATGGCTACACCTTC	TRBV19	TRBJ1-2	.	.	13
CASSFWQAMNTEAFF	TGTGCCAGCAGTTTCTGGCAGGCTATGAACACTGAAGCTTTCTTT	TRBV28	TRBJ1-1	.	.	15
CASLMTGSDGYTF	TGTGCCAGCTTAATGACAGGGTCTGATGGCTACACCTTC	TRBV18	TRBJ1-2	TRBD1	.	13
CATSRGGGDHEFF	TGTGCCACCAGCAGAGGCGGGGGTGATCATGAGTTCTTC	TRBV15	TRBJ2-1	TRBD2	.	13
CAWSVRGLAGVNEQFF	TGTGCCTGGAGTGTACGGGGTCTAGCGGGAGTCAATGAGCAGTTCTTC	TRBV30	TRBJ2-1	TRBD2	once	16
CSAGDRQEQFF	TGCAGCGCAGGGGACCGCCAGGAGCAGTTCTTC	TRBV29-1	TRBJ2-1	.	.	11
CASSVGGTRYTF	TGTGCCAGCAGCGTAGGAGGGACCCGCTACACCTTC	TRBV9	TRBJ1-2	.	.	12
CASSHRGNTEAFF	TGTGCCAGCAGTCACAGGGGGAACACTGAAGCTTTCTTT	TRBV28	TRBJ1-1	TRBD1	.	13
CASSLTEPQHF	TGTGCCAGCAGTTTGACTGAGCCCCAGCATTTT	TRBV28	TRBJ1-5	.	medium-sized	11
CASSPRHLNTEAFF	TGTGCCAGCTCACCGCGTCACTTGAACACTGAAGCTTTCTTT	TRBV18	TRBJ1-1	.	once	14
CASSFDRAKNIQYF	TGCGCCAGCAGCTTTGACAGGGCGAAAAACATTCAGTACTTC	TRBV5-1	TRBJ2-4	TRBD1	once	14
CASSLGSGGHEQYF	TGTGCCAGCAGTTTAGGCTCGGGAGGGCATGAGCAGTACTTC	TRBV27	TRBJ2-7	TRBD2	few	14
CASSPLVGGPYEQYF	TGCGCCAGCAGCCCTCTTGTGGGAGGACCCTACGAGCAGTACTTC	TRBV5-1	TRBJ2-7	.	.	15
CASSDRLAGDPGQFF	TGTGCCAGCAGCGACAGACTAGCGGGAGACCCTGGGCAGTTCTTC	TRBV9	TRBJ2-1	TRBD2	.	15
CASSHLTGAGNTIYF	TGCGCCAGCAGCCACCTGACAGGGGCTGGAAACACCATATATTTT	TRBV4-1	TRBJ1-3	TRBD1	.	15
CASSDRVTNEKLFF	TGTGCCAGCAGTGACAGGGTAACTAATGAAAAACTGTTTTTT	TRBV2	TRBJ1-4	.	.	14
CASSLEGRAADTQYF	TGCGCCAGCAGCTTGGAAGGGAGGGCCGCAGATACGCAGTATTTT	TRBV5-1	TRBJ2-3	TRBD2	.	15
CASSSGTGRSQPQHF	TGTGCCAGCAGTTCCGGGACAGGGCGTTCCCAGCCCCAGCATTTT	TRBV6-1	TRBJ1-5	TRBD1	.	15
CASTYTSYEQYF	TGTGCCAGCACTTACACGTCCTACGAGCAGTACTTC	TRBV6-1	TRBJ2-7	.	.	12
CASSLERDFNEQFF	TGCGCCAGCAGCTTGGAGCGGGATTTTAATGAGCAGTTCTTC	TRBV5-1	TRBJ2-1	TRBD2	.	14
CASSLDGYVMGNEQFF	TGCGCCAGCAGCTTGGACGGCTACGTCATGGGGAATGAGCAGTTCTTC	TRBV5-1	TRBJ2-1	.	.	16
CSAQYQETQYF	TGCAGTGCCCAGTACCAAGAGACCCAGTACTTC	TRBV20-1	TRBJ2-5	.	.	11
CSAGGRDRGNTEAFF	TGCAGCGCCGGAGGTCGGGATCGCGGGAACACTGAAGCTTTCTTT	TRBV29-1	TRBJ1-1	.	.	15
CASSQQGADQPQHF	TGCGCCAGCAGCCAACAGGGGGCAGATCAGCCCCAGCATTTT	TRBV4-1	TRBJ1-5	TRBD1	few	14